Presented here are 9 T cell receptor beta chains from one specimen sequenced in a study of T cells in Graves' hyperthyroidism and ophthalmopathy. Template material for amplifying TCR beta CDR3 regions consisted of RNA transcripts. The TCR CDR3 first-round RT-PCR relied on the HTBI primer set. TCRdb reprocessed the multiplex PCR reads with MiXCR, giving one entry per CDR3 protein. The sample consists of about 400,000 distinct CDR3 sequences, about 14% of them appearing once. The sequencing input was blood. These receptors all stem from a man aged 50-59 years with Graves' ophthalmopathy.

The genes are TRBV10-2 and TRBJ2-5; 8 positions agree with TRBD1. Trimming took 6 bases from V and 5 from J; bases not matched to a gene: 11. The germline V gene has CDR1 WSHSY and CDR2 SAAADI. The CDR3 covers 15 residues. Written as DNA, the CDR3 is TGCGCCAGCAGATCGGACAGGGTACGTGACGAGACCCAGTACTTC. Translated: CASRSDRVRDETQYF.

The chain has TRBV27 and TRBJ1-1; D is uncertain. This CDR3 is built from 12 residues. Germline CDR1 reads MNHEY; CDR2 reads SMNVEV (reference sequence). Between the trimmed V and J ends, which lost 6 bases and 4 bases, there was a span of 9 bases. CDR3 in DNA: TGTGCCAGCAGACAGAGTCGCACTGAAGCTTTCTTT. Its protein product is CASRQSRTEAFF.

This clonotype was counted ten times or more. The rearrangement uses TRBV7-2 and TRBJ2-7, with TRBD2 matching 7 bases. Germline V gene data show CDR1 as SGHTA and CDR2 as FQGNSA. The CDR3 contains 14 residues. With V trimmed by 8 bases and J by 4 bases, 11 bases remained unmatched. CDR3 bases: TGTGCCAGCGACGTAGCGGGCTTACCTTACGAGCAGTACTTC. Translating gives CASDVAGLPYEQYF.

This clonotype was found a few times. CDR3 in DNA: TGTGCCAGCAGCTTCGGCAGGGAGCTGTTTTTT. Translated: CASSFGRELFF. J is TRBJ2-2 and V is TRBV11-2; D is unclear. V was pared by 3 bases and J by 9 bases, with 5 bases between. The CDR3 runs 11 residues. In germline, CDR1 is SGHAT, CDR2 FQNNGV.

The V call is TRBV25-1, the J call TRBJ1-1, with 8 nucleotides matching TRBD1. J gave up 0 bases and V 4 bases, and 4 bases lay outside the gene matches. This CDR3 has 15 amino acids. CDR1 and CDR2 (germline): MGHDK, SYGVNS. For the CDR3, the DNA is TGTGCCAGCAGTGCCTTGACAGGGGTGAACACTGAAGCTTTCTTT. Translated: CASSALTGVNTEAFF.

The chain is built from TRBV4-1 and TRBJ2-5; D call uncertain. Per germline, CDR1 MGHRA and CDR2 YSYEKL. This CDR3 is built from 15 residues. With 4 bases removed from V and 4 bases from J, the gap between germline ends came to 16 bases. The CDR3 region has the DNA TGCGCCAGCAGCCGCTTCCCGACCCTCGGAGAGACCCAGTACTTC. Encoded protein: CASSRFPTLGETQYF.

The chain is built from TRBV27 and TRBJ2-1; D is undetermined. The germline gives CDR1 MNHEY, CDR2 SMNVEV (reference sequence). Trimming took off 5 bases at V and 4 bases at J, with 12 bases between the two ends. CDR3 size: 14 residues. CDR3 sequence reads: CASSTPIGYNEQFF. The DNA of the CDR3 is TGTGCCAGCAGTACGCCGATAGGTTACAATGAGCAGTTCTTC.

The chain couples TRBV14 to TRBJ1-2, with D unclear. The length of the CDR3 is 16 residues. V lost 3 bases and J lost 5, with 19 bases in between. The germline V gene has CDR1 SGHDN and CDR2 FVKESK. The CDR3 spells CASSHGQARPGYGYTF. In nucleotides, the CDR3 is TGTGCCAGCAGCCACGGGCAGGCTCGTCCGGGTTATGGCTACACCTTC. Based on the CDR3 plus reference TRBV14 and TRBJ1-2, the full variable domain is EAGVTQFPSHSVIEKGQTVTLRCDPISGHDNLYWYRRVMGKEIKFLLHFVKESKQDESGMPNNRFLAERTGGTYSTLKVQPAELEDSGVYFCASSHGQARPGYGYTFGSGTRLTVV.

This clonotype was seen more than once but under ten times. The chain recombines TRBV5-4 with TRBJ2-1, with D uncertain. The CDR3 is 13 amino acids. CDR1 and CDR2 from the germline V gene are SGHNT and YYREEE (reference sequence). V dropped 4 bases and J dropped 3 bases, with 8 bases sitting between them. CDR3 residues: CASSPSDYNEQFF. The CDR3 coding sequence is TGTGCCAGCAGCCCGTCAGACTACAATGAGCAGTTCTTC.